The subject of this entry is one TCR beta chain. Its antigen remains unidentified. Base qualities are not provided; no much larger clone lies one nucleotide away. This record comes from a study of T cell repertoires in cytomegalovirus infection (dated by TCRdb to the late 2010s). The study in broad terms: Alongside well-studied HLA-B-restricted epitopes, the peptide stimulations were aimed at recently identified HLA-C-restricted CMV epitopes, whose presentation resists viral immunomodulation. Because public TCR beta signatures pointed to carriage of CMV infection together with the matching HLA type, the HLA type of each donor mattered for the analysis. Results the study describes overall, beyond this receptor: In both this cohort and an independent roughly 400-donor cohort, the cumulative frequency of public TCR beta family members distinguished carriers of CMV infection plus the relevant HLA type. The ex vivo response was dominated by HLA-C-restricted CMV-specific TCR beta clonotypes, which also provided the single most frequent clonotype in two of eight donors.

Deletion took 3 bases off V and 1 base off J, with a span of 13 bases between the germline ends. CDR1 LNHNV and CDR2 YYDKDF are derived from the germline V gene (reference sequence). Taken from cysteine to phenylalanine, the CDR3 has 16 residues. The entry retains the CDR3 DNA only, 48 bases that are in frame from base 1. Reading the label with the study, this specimen's treatment or condition is: in vitro stimulation with specific CMV peptide epitopes to enrich CMV-specific T cells. The reads were generated on an Illumina HiSeq 1500. Using fastp at Q25 and MiXCR, TCRdb reprocessed the public reads and kept productive beta chains. CDR3 protein sequences are deduplicated, and each keeps its most common genes and DNA. The sample profile shows hundreds of thousands of distinct CDR3 sequences; around a third of them were found once. The top ten constitute roughly an eighth of the sample.

The sequence was collected from a human donor in good health (CMV status not recorded). Some clones in this sample may be carry-over from other donors' samples. The chain is assembled from TRBV15 and TRBJ1-5; a tentative D match to TRBD1 spans 6 bases. This specimen consisted of cultured CD8+ T cells from PBMCs, obtained from culture after CMV antigen stimulation. The sequence in DNA is TGTGCCACCAGCAGTGCTGACAGGAGCAGCAATCAGCCCCAGCATTTT. The resulting protein is CATSSADRSSNQPQHF. Supplemented by the reference TRBV15 and TRBJ1-5 proteins around the CDR3, the complete variable domain is DAMVIQNPRYQVTQFGKPVTLSCSQTLNHNVMYWYQQKSSQAPKLLFHYYDKDFNNEADTPDNFQSRRPNTSFCFLDIRSPGLGDTAMYLCATSSADRSSNQPQHFGDGTRLSIL.